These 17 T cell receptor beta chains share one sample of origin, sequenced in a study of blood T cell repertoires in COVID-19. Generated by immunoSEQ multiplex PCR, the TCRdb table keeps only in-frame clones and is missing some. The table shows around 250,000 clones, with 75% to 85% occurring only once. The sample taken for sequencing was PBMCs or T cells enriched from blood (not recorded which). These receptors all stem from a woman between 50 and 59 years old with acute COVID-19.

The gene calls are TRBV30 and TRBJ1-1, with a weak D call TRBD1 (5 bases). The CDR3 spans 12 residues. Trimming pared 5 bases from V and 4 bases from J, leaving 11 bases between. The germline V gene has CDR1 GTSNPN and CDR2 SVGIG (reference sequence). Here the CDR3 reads CAWASRVTEAFF. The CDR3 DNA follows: TGTGCCTGGGCGAGCAGGGTCACTGAAGCTTTCTTT.

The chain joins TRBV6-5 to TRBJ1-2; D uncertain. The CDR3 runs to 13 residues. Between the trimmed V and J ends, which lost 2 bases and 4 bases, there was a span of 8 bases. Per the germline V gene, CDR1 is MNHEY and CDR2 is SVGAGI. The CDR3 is CASSYAQTYGYTF. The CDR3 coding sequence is TGTGCCAGCAGTTACGCACAGACCTATGGCTACACCTTC.

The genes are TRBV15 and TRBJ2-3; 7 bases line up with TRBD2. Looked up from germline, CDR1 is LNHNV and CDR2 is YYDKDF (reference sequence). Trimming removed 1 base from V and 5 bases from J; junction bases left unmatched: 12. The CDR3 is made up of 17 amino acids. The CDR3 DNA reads TGTGCCACCAGCAGAGTCAGACTGGGGGGGGTGAGAGATACGCAGTATTTT. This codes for CATSRVRLGGVRDTQYF.

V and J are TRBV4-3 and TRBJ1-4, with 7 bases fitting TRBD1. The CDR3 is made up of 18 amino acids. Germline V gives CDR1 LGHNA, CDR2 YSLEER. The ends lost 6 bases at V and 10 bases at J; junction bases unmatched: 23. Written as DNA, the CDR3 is TGCGCCAGCAGTCGGGATTTGACAGGGCGAACCACGAGGGGAAAACTGTTTTTT. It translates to CASSRDLTGRTTRGKLFF.

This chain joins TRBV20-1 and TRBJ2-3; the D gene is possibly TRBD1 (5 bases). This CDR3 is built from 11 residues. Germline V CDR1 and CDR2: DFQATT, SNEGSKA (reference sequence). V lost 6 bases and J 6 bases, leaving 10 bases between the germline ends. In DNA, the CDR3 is TGCAGTGCAGGGGTGGGGGATACGCAGTATTTT. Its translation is CSAGVGDTQYF.

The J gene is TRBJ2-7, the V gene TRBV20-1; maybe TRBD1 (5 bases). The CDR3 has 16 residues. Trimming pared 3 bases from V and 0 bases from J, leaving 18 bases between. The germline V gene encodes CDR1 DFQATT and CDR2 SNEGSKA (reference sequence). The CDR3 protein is CSASPVGRRYSYEQYF. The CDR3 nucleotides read TGCAGTGCTAGTCCGGTGGGGCGGCGATACTCCTACGAGCAGTACTTC.

CDR3 sequence reads: CASSQGTGYGYTF. The CDR3 coding sequence is TGCGCCAGCAGCCAGGGGACAGGGTATGGCTACACCTTC. The chain joins TRBV4-1 to TRBJ1-2, with 9 bases matching TRBD1. V shed 3 bases and J 5 bases; nucleotides not matched to a gene: 1. CDR3 length: 13 amino acids. CDR1 MGHRA and CDR2 YSYEKL come from the germline V gene.

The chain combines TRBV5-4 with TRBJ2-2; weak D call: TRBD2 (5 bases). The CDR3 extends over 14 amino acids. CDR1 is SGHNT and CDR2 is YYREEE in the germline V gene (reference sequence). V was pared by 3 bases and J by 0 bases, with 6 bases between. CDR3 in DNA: TGTGCCAGCAGCTCACTAGCGAACACCGGGGAGCTGTTTTTT. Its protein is CASSSLANTGELFF. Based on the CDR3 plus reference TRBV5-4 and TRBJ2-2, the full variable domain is ETGVTQSPTHLIKTRGQQVTLRCSSQSGHNTVSWYQQALGQGPQFIFQYYREEENGRGNFPPRFSGLQFPNYSSELNVNALELDDSALYLCASSSLANTGELFFGEGSRLTVL.

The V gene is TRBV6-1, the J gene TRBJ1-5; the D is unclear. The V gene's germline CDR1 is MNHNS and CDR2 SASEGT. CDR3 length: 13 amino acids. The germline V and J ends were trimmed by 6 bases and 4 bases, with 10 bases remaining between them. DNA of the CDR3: TGTGCCAGCAGCAACGGGGTAAATCAGCCCCAGCATTTT. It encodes CASSNGVNQPQHF.

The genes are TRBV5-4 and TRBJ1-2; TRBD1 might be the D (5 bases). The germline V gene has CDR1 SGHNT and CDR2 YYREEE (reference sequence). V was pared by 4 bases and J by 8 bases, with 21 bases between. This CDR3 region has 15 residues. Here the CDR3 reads CASSPPDRTNGGYTF. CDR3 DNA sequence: TGTGCCAGCAGCCCCCCAGACAGAACGAACGGCGGCTACACCTTC.

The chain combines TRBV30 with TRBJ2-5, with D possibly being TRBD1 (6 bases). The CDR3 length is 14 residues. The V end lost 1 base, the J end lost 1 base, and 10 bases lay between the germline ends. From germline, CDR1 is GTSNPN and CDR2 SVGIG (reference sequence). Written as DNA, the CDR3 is TGTGCCTGGAGTGCAGGGGAAATCCAAGAGACCCAGTACTTC. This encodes CAWSAGEIQETQYF. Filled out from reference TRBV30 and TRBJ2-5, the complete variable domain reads SQTIHQWPATLVQPVGSPLSLECTVEGTSNPNLYWYRQAAGRGLQLLFYSVGIGQISSEVPQNLSASRPQDRQFILSSKKLLLSDSGFYLCAWSAGEIQETQYFGPGTRLLVL.

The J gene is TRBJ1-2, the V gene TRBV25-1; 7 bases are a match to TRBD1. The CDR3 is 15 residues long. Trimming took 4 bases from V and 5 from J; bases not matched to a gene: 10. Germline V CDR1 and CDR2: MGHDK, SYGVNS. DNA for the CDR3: TGTGCCAGCAGTGGGGACAGCCGGGGGTCTTATGGCTACACCTTC. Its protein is CASSGDSRGSYGYTF.

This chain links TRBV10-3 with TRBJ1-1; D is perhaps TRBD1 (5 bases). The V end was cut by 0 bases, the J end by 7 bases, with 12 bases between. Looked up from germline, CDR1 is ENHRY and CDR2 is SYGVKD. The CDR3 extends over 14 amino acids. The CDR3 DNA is TGTGCCATCAGTGAGTCAAACCAGGGCATTGAAGCTTTCTTT. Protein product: CAISESNQGIEAFF.

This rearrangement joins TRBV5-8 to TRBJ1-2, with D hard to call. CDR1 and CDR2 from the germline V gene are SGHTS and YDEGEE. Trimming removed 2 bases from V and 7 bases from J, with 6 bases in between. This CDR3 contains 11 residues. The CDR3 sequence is CASSLQFGYTF. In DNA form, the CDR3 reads TGTGCCAGCAGCTTACAATTTGGCTACACCTTC. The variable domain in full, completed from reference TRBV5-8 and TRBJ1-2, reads EAGVTQSPTHLIKTRGQQATLRCSPISGHTSVYWYQQALGLGLQFLLWYDEGEERNRGNFPPRFSGRQFPNYSSELNVNALELEDSALYLCASSLQFGYTFGSGTRLTVV.

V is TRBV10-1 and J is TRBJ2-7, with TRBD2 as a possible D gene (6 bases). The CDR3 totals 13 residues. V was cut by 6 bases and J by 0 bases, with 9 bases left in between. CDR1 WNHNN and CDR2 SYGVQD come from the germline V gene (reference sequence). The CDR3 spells CASRGGNSYEQYF. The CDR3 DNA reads TGCGCCAGCAGGGGCGGGAACTCCTACGAGCAGTACTTC.

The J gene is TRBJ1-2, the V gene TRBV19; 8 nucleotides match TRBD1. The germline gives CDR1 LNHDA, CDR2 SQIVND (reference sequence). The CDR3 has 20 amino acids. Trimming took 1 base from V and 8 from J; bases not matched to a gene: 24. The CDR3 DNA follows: TGTGCCAGTAGTATAGGATGGAGGGGGACAGGTCAAAGTGGGAGAGAAGGCTACACCTTC. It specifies CASSIGWRGTGQSGREGYTF.

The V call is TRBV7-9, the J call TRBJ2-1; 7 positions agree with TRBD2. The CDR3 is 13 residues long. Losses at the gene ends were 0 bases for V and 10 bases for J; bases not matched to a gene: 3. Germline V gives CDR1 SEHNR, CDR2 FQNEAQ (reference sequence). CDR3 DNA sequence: TGTGCCAGCAGCTTAGCGCGGGACTACGAGCAGTTCTTC. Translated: CASSLARDYEQFF.